This T cell receptor beta chain was observed in a study of cytomegalovirus exposure and HLA in healthy donors. The study, taken as a whole, reports: A missense DCLRE1C variant was associated with V- and J-gene trimming of TCR beta chains in a later analysis, and an independent cohort replicated the association.

This CDR3 is built from 13 residues. V lost 11 bases to trimming and J lost 5 bases, with 13 bases between them. CDR1 ENHRY and CDR2 SYGVKD come from the germline V gene. Concerning this clone: The antigen is unknown.

Amplification used 60 Vbeta primers and 13 Jbeta primers. The data were produced by immunoSEQ multiplex PCR, yet TCRdb's version contains in-frame clones alone and is incomplete. Of roughly 150,000 clones in the sample, approximately 9% were seen once. The sequence came from a male donor in good health and CMV-seronegative. This chain connects TRBV10-3 to TRBJ1-6; D may be TRBD1 (6 bases). Sequencing input: PBMCs. The CDR3 DNA reads as TGTGCCTCCGGACAGAGTGATAATTCACCCCTCCACTTT. This codes for CASGQSDNSPLHF.